This T cell receptor beta chain was recorded in a study of cytomegalovirus exposure and HLA in healthy donors. General study results and limits: Researchers counted some 150 TCR beta chains as cytomegalovirus-associated. Later analysis suggested most CMV-associated TCR beta chains were HLA-restricted. A later analysis linked a missense variant in DCLRE1C to the trimming of TCR beta V and J genes.

The sample holds one count of this clone. Antigen unknown. The CDR3 runs 15 residues. CDR1 SGHRS and CDR2 YFSETQ come from the germline V gene. Between the trimmed V and J ends, which lost 4 bases and 0 bases, there was a span of 11 bases. It was with 60 Vbeta and 13 Jbeta primers that the PCR ran. The repertoire was sequenced with immunoSEQ multiplex PCR; TCRdb's copy has only in-frame clones and lacks some. This table holds around 150,000 clones, roughly 80% found once. V and J are TRBV5-1 and TRBJ2-1, with D possibly TRBD2 on 6 matching bases. This receptor was obtained from a woman between 40 and 55 years old in good health and CMV-seropositive. The sequencing sample was made of PBMCs. The CDR3 protein is CASSPGVSSYNEQFF. CDR3 nucleotide sequence: TGCGCCAGCAGCCCGGGAGTCAGCTCCTACAATGAGCAGTTCTTC.